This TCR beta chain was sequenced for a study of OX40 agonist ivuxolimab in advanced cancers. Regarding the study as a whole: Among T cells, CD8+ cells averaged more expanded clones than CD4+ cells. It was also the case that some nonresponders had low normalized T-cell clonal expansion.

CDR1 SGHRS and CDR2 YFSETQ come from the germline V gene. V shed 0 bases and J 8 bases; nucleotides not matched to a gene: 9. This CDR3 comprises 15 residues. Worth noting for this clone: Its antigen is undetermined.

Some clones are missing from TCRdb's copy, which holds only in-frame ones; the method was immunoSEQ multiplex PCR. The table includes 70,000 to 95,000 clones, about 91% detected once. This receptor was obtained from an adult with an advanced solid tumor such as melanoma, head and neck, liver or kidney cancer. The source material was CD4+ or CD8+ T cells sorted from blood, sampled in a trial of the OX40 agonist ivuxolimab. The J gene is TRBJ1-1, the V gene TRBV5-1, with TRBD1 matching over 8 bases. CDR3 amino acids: CASSLVGTTGAEAFF. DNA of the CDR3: TGCGCCAGCAGCTTGGTGGGAACGACAGGGGCCGAAGCTTTCTTT.